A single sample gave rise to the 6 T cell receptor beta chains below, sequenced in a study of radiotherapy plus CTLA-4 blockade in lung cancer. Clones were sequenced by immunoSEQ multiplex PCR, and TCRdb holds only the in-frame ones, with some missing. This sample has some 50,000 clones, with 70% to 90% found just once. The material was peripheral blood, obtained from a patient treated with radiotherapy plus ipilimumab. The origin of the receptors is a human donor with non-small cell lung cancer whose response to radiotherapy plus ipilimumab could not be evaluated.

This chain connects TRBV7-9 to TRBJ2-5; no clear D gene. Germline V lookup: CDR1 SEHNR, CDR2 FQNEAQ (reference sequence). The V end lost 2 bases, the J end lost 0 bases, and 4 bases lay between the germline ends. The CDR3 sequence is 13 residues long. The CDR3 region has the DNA TGTGCCAGCAGCTTAACAAACCAAGAGACCCAGTACTTC. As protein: CASSLTNQETQYF. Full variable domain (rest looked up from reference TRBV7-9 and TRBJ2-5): DTGVSQNPRHKITKRGQNVTFRCDPISEHNRLYWYRQTLGQGPEFLTYFQNEAQLEKSRLLSDRFSAERPKGSFSTLEIQRTEQGDSAMYLCASSLTNQETQYFGPGTRLLVL.

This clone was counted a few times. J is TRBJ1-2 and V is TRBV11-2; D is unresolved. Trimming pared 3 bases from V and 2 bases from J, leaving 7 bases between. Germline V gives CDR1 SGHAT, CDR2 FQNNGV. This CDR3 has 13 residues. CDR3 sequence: CASSFNSNYGYTF. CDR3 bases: TGTGCCAGCAGCTTTAACAGCAACTATGGCTACACCTTC.

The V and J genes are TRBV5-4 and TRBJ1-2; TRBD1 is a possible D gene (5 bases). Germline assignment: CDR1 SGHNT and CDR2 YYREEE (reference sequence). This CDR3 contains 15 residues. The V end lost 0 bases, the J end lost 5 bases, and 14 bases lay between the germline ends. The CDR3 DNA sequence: TGTGCCAGCAGCTTGGCTCGGGGGGTAGGATATGGCTACACCTTC. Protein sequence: CASSLARGVGYGYTF.

The CDR3 DNA sequence: TGTGCCAGCAGTTTAACGGGAACTGGAAACACCATATATTTT. This sequence encodes CASSLTGTGNTIYF. The chain employs TRBV28 and TRBJ1-3; no clear D gene. The CDR3 has 14 residues. Trimming stripped 2 bases from V and 2 bases from J, with 7 bases between. Germline CDR1 and CDR2: MDHEN and SYDVKM. Complete variable domain (other parts from reference TRBV28 and TRBJ1-3): DVKVTQSSRYLVKRTGEKVFLECVQDMDHENMFWYRQDPGLGLRLIYFSYDVKMKEKGDIPEGYSVSREKKERFSLILESASTNQTSMYLCASSLTGTGNTIYFGEGSWLTVV.

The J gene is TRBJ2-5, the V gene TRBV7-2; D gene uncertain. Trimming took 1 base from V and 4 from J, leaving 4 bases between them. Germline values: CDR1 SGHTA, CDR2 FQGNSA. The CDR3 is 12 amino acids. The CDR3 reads CASSLGLETQYF. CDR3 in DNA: TGTGCCAGCAGCTTAGGACTAGAGACCCAGTACTTC.

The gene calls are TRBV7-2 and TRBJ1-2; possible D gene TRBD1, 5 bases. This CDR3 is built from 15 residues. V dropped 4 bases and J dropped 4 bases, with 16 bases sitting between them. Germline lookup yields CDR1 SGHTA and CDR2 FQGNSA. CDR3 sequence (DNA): TGTGCCAGCAGCTACCGGGACGCGGGGGTCTATGGCTACACCTTC. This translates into CASSYRDAGVYGYTF.